The 15 T cell receptor beta chains presented below share a single source sample, sequenced in a study of CD4+ T cells in melanoma. Sequenced by immunoSEQ multiplex PCR; TCRdb stores in-frame clones only, minus some. The repertoire includes about 55,000 clones, roughly three quarters of them detected once, and about 5% sits in the top ten. Sequenced: tumor tissue. These receptors originate from a human donor with melanoma.

The chain recombines TRBV27 with TRBJ2-6, with D unresolved. Germline CDR1 is MNHEY and CDR2 is SMNVEV (reference sequence). V lost 5 bases and J lost 1, with 3 bases in between. The length of the CDR3 is 13 residues. The CDR3 spells CASSASGANVLTF. CDR3 nucleotides: TGTGCCAGCAGTGCTTCTGGGGCCAACGTCCTGACTTTC.

This clone has a single count. The rearrangement uses TRBV11-2 and TRBJ2-5, with a weak D call TRBD1 (5 bases). Germline V CDR1 and CDR2: SGHAT, FQNNGV. The CDR3 length is 14 residues. V lost 5 bases and J 4 bases, leaving 14 bases between the germline ends. The CDR3 DNA follows: TGTGCCAGCAGCGTCGCAGGGTGGGGAGAGACCCAGTACTTC. Its protein product is CASSVAGWGETQYF.

This chain joins TRBV9 and TRBJ2-2, with D uncertain. The CDR3 contains 13 residues. CDR1 and CDR2 from the germline V gene are SGDLS and YYNGEE. The V gene lost 2 bases and the J gene lost 5 bases, with 7 bases spanning the gap. The CDR3: CASSVWETGELFF. The CDR3 nucleotides read TGTGCCAGCAGCGTCTGGGAAACCGGGGAGCTGTTTTTT.

This clone was detected ten times or more. J is TRBJ2-7 and V is TRBV28; 9 bases align to TRBD1. Germline lookup yields CDR1 MDHEN and CDR2 SYDVKM. The CDR3 loop spans 16 amino acids. V dropped 3 bases and J dropped 5; count of bases not matched to a gene: 11. Here the CDR3 reads CASSFRGGTGTHEQYF. In DNA, the CDR3 is TGTGCCAGCAGTTTTAGGGGGGGGACAGGGACTCACGAGCAGTACTTC.

This clone was detected only a few times. CDR3 nucleotides: TGTGCCAGCAGCTTAGTCGGTCTCTTAGAGACCCAGTACTTC. It yields the protein CASSLVGLLETQYF. This chain uses TRBV7-9 with TRBJ2-5; D unclear. CDR1 is SEHNR, CDR2 FQNEAQ, per germline (reference sequence). Trimming cost V 1 base and J 4 bases, with 10 bases left between them. This CDR3 has 14 amino acids.

Here the CDR3 DNA reads TGTGCCAGCAGTCCGGACAGGGGGTCTAACTATGGCTACACCTTC. Translation gives CASSPDRGSNYGYTF. The rearrangement links TRBV6-1 to TRBJ1-2; the match to TRBD1 covers 10 bases. This CDR3 has 15 residues. Germline V CDR1 and CDR2: MNHNS, SASEGT. The trim removed 5 bases at V and 0 bases at J, leaving 3 bases unmatched.

The chain is built from TRBV18 and TRBJ1-3; no definite D call. V lost 6 bases and J lost 4, with 16 bases in between. The CDR3 loop spans 15 amino acids. Germline V gene sequence: CDR1 KGHSH, CDR2 LQKENI. CDR3 in amino acids: CASSLRGEGGNTIYF. Here the CDR3 DNA reads TGTGCCAGCTCGCTCCGGGGTGAAGGGGGAAACACCATATATTTT.

The sample holds one count of this clone. The chain recombines TRBV28 with TRBJ2-7; the D gene is possibly TRBD2 (6 bases). Germline CDR1 MDHEN, CDR2 SYDVKM. This CDR3 spans 14 amino acids. Trimming took 3 bases from V and 6 from J, leaving 15 bases between them. In DNA form, the CDR3 reads TGTGCCAGCAGTTTGGGCGGGAACCCGGGCGAGCAGTACTTC. Its protein product is CASSLGGNPGEQYF.

This clone has ten or more counts. This chain links TRBV21-1 with TRBJ2-7; the tabulated D call, TRBD1, remains unverified against the DNA. TRBV21-1 is an annotated pseudogene. The CDR3 is made up of 18 amino acids. CDR3 loop: CASSKMSIRADRVGEQYF. The CDR3, as DNA: TGTGCCAGCAGCAAAATGAGTATTAGGGCGGACAGGGTAGGCGAGCAGTACTTC.

Remarks on this clone: Other DNA variants within this sample encode the same CDR3. This chain connects TRBV6-6 to TRBJ1-5, with D possibly TRBD1 on 5 matching bases. This CDR3 is built from 13 residues. The germline CDR1 and CDR2 sequences are MNHNY and SVGAGI (reference sequence). The V and J ends lost 7 bases and 7 bases respectively, with 14 bases between them. The CDR3 region is CASKDTGGQPQHF. CDR3 in DNA: TGTGCCAGCAAAGACACAGGAGGACAGCCCCAGCATTTT.

The V gene is TRBV7-3, the J gene TRBJ1-1, with D hard to call. This CDR3 has 14 amino acids. Germline CDR1 is SGHTA and CDR2 is FQGTGA. V dropped 2 bases and J dropped 1 base, with 8 bases sitting between them. The CDR3 sequence is CASSLGLSNTEAFF. The CDR3 DNA is TGTGCCAGCAGCTTAGGCCTGTCGAACACTGAAGCTTTCTTT.

This clone showed up just a few times. This rearrangement joins TRBV6-5 to TRBJ1-1, with D unresolved. The CDR3 totals 14 residues. Germline V gives CDR1 MNHEY, CDR2 SVGAGI. Trimming removed 2 bases from V and 7 bases from J, with 14 bases in between. The CDR3 DNA is TGTGCCAGCAGTTACGGGTACGGAGTCGGTGAAGCTTTCTTT. Translation gives CASSYGYGVGEAFF.

The chain couples TRBV12-5 to TRBJ1-1; D unclear. The CDR3 is 13 amino acids. Germline V gene data show CDR1 as LGHNT and CDR2 as FRNRAP. V shed 2 bases and J shed 1 base, with 5 bases lying between them. The CDR3 spells CASGLSGNTEAFF. CDR3 nucleotide sequence: TGTGCTAGTGGTTTGTCGGGGAACACTGAAGCTTTCTTT.

This clone is deemed medium-sized. The J gene is TRBJ1-1, the V gene TRBV28, with a weak D call TRBD1 (5 bases). This CDR3 comprises 14 residues. The V end lost 6 bases, the J end lost 6 bases, and 17 bases lay between the germline ends. The V gene's germline CDR1 is MDHEN and CDR2 SYDVKM. The CDR3 reads CASRTPDRGAEAFF. The CDR3 DNA follows: TGTGCCAGCAGGACACCTGACCGGGGGGCTGAAGCTTTCTTT.

V and J are TRBV7-8 and TRBJ1-1; D remains ambiguous. The germline CDR1 and CDR2 sequences are SGHVS and FQNEAQ. This CDR3 is built from 13 residues. The germline V and J ends were trimmed by 1 base and 4 bases, with 7 bases remaining between them. The CDR3 DNA reads as TGTGCCAGCAGCTTAGGTGGTCGCACTGAAGCTTTCTTT. Encoded protein: CASSLGGRTEAFF.